This T cell receptor beta chain was sequenced for a study of control samples from healthy donors and cancer patients. This CDR3 is built from 13 residues. The germline gives CDR1 SNHLY, CDR2 FYNNEI. The V and J ends lost 2 bases and 3 bases respectively, with 5 bases between them. TCRdb keeps only in-frame clones here, not all; method: immunoSEQ multiplex PCR. The sample has around 250,000 clones; about four fifths are singletons. The TCR was taken from a woman aged 55-75 years with lung cancer. J is TRBJ1-3 and V is TRBV2; D unresolved. Sequencing was carried out using PBMCs. The CDR3 is CASSENFGNTIYF. The CDR3 nucleotides read TGTGCCAGCAGTGAAAATTTTGGAAACACCATATATTTT.